The TCR beta chain described here comes from a study of T cell repertoires in cytomegalovirus infection. Study details: CMV infection together with matching HLA type was indicated by public TCR beta signatures.

TCRdb re-called the reads through MiXCR, storing one row per CDR3 protein. The sample records fewer than 1,000,000 distinct CDR3 sequences, about a third being singletons. Trimming cost V 2 bases and J 4 bases; bases outside gene matches: 7. The germline gives CDR1 SEHNR, CDR2 FQNEAQ (reference sequence). CDR3 length: 16 residues. With regard to this clonotype: Its antigen is undetermined.

This receptor was identified in a human donor in good health (CMV status not recorded). Some clones in this sample may be carry-over from other donors' samples. The rearrangement uses TRBV7-9 and TRBJ2-5; TRBD1 aligns across 10 bases. The material sequenced was cultured CD8+ T cells from PBMCs, taken from culture after CMV antigen stimulation. The CDR3 DNA reads as TGTGCCAGCAGCTTACTCCAGACAGGGGGCTTAGAGACCCAGTACTTC. Protein: CASSLLQTGGLETQYF.